Shown below are 16 T cell receptor beta chains from a single sample sequenced in a study of blood T cells in healthy people across ages. A sample-barcoded 5' primer and a J-beta primer mix were used in a second PCR of roughly 7 to 11 cycles. MiXCR, run by TCRdb on the 5' RACE reads, gives a single entry per CDR3 protein. This sample has roughly 500,000 distinct CDR3 sequences, with approximately 25% found just once. These records were also assigned to another study, of T cells of mothers and their children.

Sample: blood. These receptor sequences come from a boy under 18 in good health.

V usage is TRBV24-1 and J usage is TRBJ1-4; 8 bases match TRBD1. The CDR3 totals 16 residues. Trimming removed 4 bases from V and 7 bases from J; junction bases left unmatched: 10. The germline gives CDR1 KGHDR, CDR2 SFDVKD. This CDR3 is CATSEGTGGGSEKLFF. The CDR3 DNA follows: TGTGCCACCAGTGAGGGTACAGGGGGTGGTAGTGAAAAACTGTTTTTT.

This rearrangement joins TRBV11-2 to TRBJ1-4; 7 positions agree with TRBD1. V was pared by 4 bases and J by 8 bases, with 10 bases of the junction left unmatched. This CDR3 contains 15 residues. The germline CDR1 and CDR2 sequences are SGHAT and FQNNGV. CDR3 region: CASSSPTGLREKLFF. The CDR3 DNA reads TGTGCCAGCAGCTCCCCGACAGGGTTAAGAGAAAAACTGTTTTTT.

This clonotype was observed a handful of times. The chain carries TRBV28 and TRBJ2-1, with D possibly being TRBD2 (5 bases). The CDR3 loop spans 14 amino acids. Germline CDR1 and CDR2: MDHEN and SYDVKM. The germline V and J ends were trimmed by 6 bases and 4 bases, with 13 bases remaining between them. CDR3 DNA: TGTGCCAGCAGCCCCCTCGGAGGTTACAATGAGCAGTTCTTC. Its translation: CASSPLGGYNEQFF.

This clonotype was detected only once. J is TRBJ2-2 and V is TRBV7-2; D possibly corresponds to TRBD2 (6 bases). CDR1 SGHTA and CDR2 FQGNSA come from the germline V gene. V was trimmed by 1 base and J by 1 base, leaving 10 bases between them. CDR3 size: 16 residues. The CDR3 loop is CASSLGRARNTGELFF. Written as DNA, the CDR3 is TGTGCCAGCAGCTTAGGGAGGGCCCGGAACACCGGGGAGCTGTTTTTT.

This clonotype was picked up a small number of times. The chain recombines TRBV27 with TRBJ2-7, with 8 positions matching TRBD2. There are 14 residues in the CDR3. Germline CDR1 and CDR2: MNHEY and SMNVEV (reference sequence). The V segment lost 5 bases and the J segment 7 bases; nucleotides outside the gene matches: 10. In DNA form, the CDR3 reads TGTGCCAGCAGTCCTGGAGCGGGGGTAGGTGAGCAGTACTTC. Protein: CASSPGAGVGEQYF.

This clonotype occurred a few times. This chain links TRBV20-1 with TRBJ2-1, with D perhaps TRBD2 (5 bases). Germline loops: CDR1 DFQATT, CDR2 SNEGSKA (reference sequence). Between the trimmed V and J ends, which lost 1 base and 8 bases, there was a span of 15 bases. This CDR3 comprises 14 residues. CDR3 coding DNA: TGCAGTGCTAGAGGCCCTCTAGCCTCCGATGAGCAGTTCTTC. Translating it yields CSARGPLASDEQFF.

This clonotype has a handful of counts. The chain uses TRBV28 and TRBJ1-2, with 7 bases identical to TRBD1. V lost 7 bases to trimming and J lost 10 bases; unmatched junction nucleotides: 15. CDR3 length: 14 residues. The V gene's germline CDR1 is MDHEN and CDR2 SYDVKM. The CDR3 is CASTLSGRGSSYTF. In DNA, the CDR3 is TGTGCCAGCACCCTTAGCGGCAGGGGGTCTTCCTACACCTTC.

V and J are TRBV20-1 and TRBJ2-5; D ambiguous. CDR3 length equals 14 residues. Germline CDR1 is DFQATT and CDR2 is SNEGSKA (reference sequence). V was cut by 1 base and J by 2 bases, with 11 bases left in between. CDR3 sequence: CSARVGEQQETQYF. The CDR3 DNA reads as TGCAGTGCTAGAGTCGGAGAACAACAAGAGACCCAGTACTTC.

This clonotype was seen only a few times. V and J are TRBV7-3 and TRBJ2-7, with 10 bases identical to TRBD2. Trimming removed 5 bases from V and 7 bases from J; junction bases left unmatched: 11. The germline gives CDR1 SGHTA, CDR2 FQGTGA. CDR3 length equals 15 residues. The CDR3, as DNA: TGTGCCAGCAGCGACAAACTAGCGGGGCCTAGTGAGCAGTACTTC. The encoded protein is CASSDKLAGPSEQYF.

This rearrangement joins TRBV12-3 or TRBV12-4 to TRBJ1-1; the D gene is possibly TRBD1 (6 bases). V was cut by 2 bases and J by 3 bases, with 13 bases left in between. The CDR3 consists of 15 residues. The CDR3 loop is CASSLPTGCDTEAFF. CDR3 nucleotides: TGTGCCAGCAGTTTACCCACAGGGTGCGACACTGAAGCTTTCTTT.

Only a few counts were recorded for this clonotype. The rearrangement joins TRBV4-1 to TRBJ2-1; TRBD2 aligns across 7 bases. The germline V gene has CDR1 MGHRA and CDR2 YSYEKL. CDR3 size: 20 residues. J lost 6 bases, V lost 1 base, and 21 bases had no gene match. The CDR3 here is CASSQVQGMVAGLKSNEQFF. CDR3 DNA: TGCGCCAGCAGCCAAGTGCAGGGAATGGTAGCGGGCCTAAAGAGCAATGAGCAGTTCTTC.

Here the CDR3 reads CAHSPGASYEQYF. The CDR3, as DNA: TGTGCCCATTCCCCGGGGGCCTCCTACGAGCAGTACTTC. The genes are TRBV28 and TRBJ2-7; TRBD1 or TRBD2 may be the D gene (6 bases each). V dropped 11 bases and J dropped 0 bases, with 14 bases sitting between them. The CDR3 length is 13 residues. Germline V gives CDR1 MDHEN, CDR2 SYDVKM.

This clonotype was counted a few times. The chain uses TRBV30 and TRBJ1-2; D remains unclear. The CDR3 has 12 residues. Germline V gene data show CDR1 as GTSNPN and CDR2 as SVGIG (reference sequence). Trimming shortened V by 0 bases and J by 3 bases, and 5 bases separated the two germline ends. CDR3 DNA sequence: TGTGCCTGGAGTGTGGAGGACTATGGCTACACCTTC. This sequence encodes CAWSVEDYGYTF.

This clonotype was counted between two and nine times. The J gene is TRBJ2-7, the V gene TRBV28; 7 bases align to TRBD1. The CDR3 spans 15 residues. Losses at the gene ends were 3 bases for V and 3 bases for J; bases not matched to a gene: 8. Looked up from germline, CDR1 is MDHEN and CDR2 is SYDVKM. The CDR3 nucleotides read TGTGCCAGCAGTTTTGGGGACAGTCTTTTCTACGAGCAGTACTTC. This codes for CASSFGDSLFYEQYF. Variable domain in full (rest from reference TRBV28 and TRBJ2-7): DVKVTQSSRYLVKRTGEKVFLECVQDMDHENMFWYRQDPGLGLRLIYFSYDVKMKEKGDIPEGYSVSREKKERFSLILESASTNQTSMYLCASSFGDSLFYEQYFGPGTRLTVT.

Notes on this clonotype: A read error may produce the germline difference seen at one junction end. This chain links TRBV7-2 with TRBJ1-2; D call uncertain. The CDR3 spans 11 residues. Per the germline V gene, CDR1 is SGHTA and CDR2 is FQGNSA. The CDR3 region is CVSSSAYGYTF. The CDR3 nucleotides read TGTGTCAGCAGCTCGGCATATGGCTACACCTTC.

This clonotype came up a few times. V and J are TRBV7-2 and TRBJ2-7, with 9 bases aligning to TRBD1. The CDR3 totals 15 residues. V was clipped by 5 bases and J by 1 base; unmatched bases: 6. Germline loops: CDR1 SGHTA, CDR2 FQGNSA. CDR3 DNA: TGTGCCAGCAGCCAAAGGACAGGGGAATCCTACGAGCAGTACTTC. Translation gives CASSQRTGESYEQYF.